This T cell receptor beta chain was obtained from a study of cytomegalovirus exposure and HLA in healthy donors. Study conclusions and caveats: Most TCR sequences showed up rarely, but some public TCRs showed up in many donors.

The V gene lost 3 bases and the J gene lost 7 bases, with 15 bases spanning the gap. The CDR3 has 14 residues. The germline CDR1 and CDR2 sequences are LNHDA and SQIVND (reference sequence). There are a few counts of this clone. Antigen specificity is unknown. The PCR employed 60 Vbeta primers together with 13 Jbeta primers. TCRdb's table, derived via immunoSEQ multiplex PCR, lists solely in-frame clones and lacks some. The sample contains some 130,000 clones, around 83% of which appear only once. This sequence joins TRBV19 and TRBJ1-2, with D perhaps TRBD1 (5 bases). The sequence came from a woman in her twenties or thirties in good health and CMV-seropositive. The sequenced material came from PBMCs. For the CDR3, the DNA is TGTGCCAGTAGTATCAAGGGCCAGGGCGGTGGCTACACCTTC. This gives the protein CASSIKGQGGGYTF.